Listed below are T cell receptor beta chains from one sample, sequenced in a study of cytomegalovirus exposure and HLA in healthy donors. The method was immunoSEQ multiplex PCR; TCRdb's version includes in-frame clones alone and lacks a portion of them. This table holds over 120,000 clones. The sample comprised PBMCs. The receptors come from a male donor in good health and CMV-seronegative. Both conserved end residues are part of each CDR3. Each record gives: J gene, V gene, D gene, CDR3 DNA, CDR3 protein. D genes are given only for firm matches.

TRBJ1-4	TRBV5-1	TRBD1	TGCGCCAGCAGCTTGACTGGTCACAGGGGTTATAGTGGTGAAAAACTGTTTTTT	CASSLTGHRGYSGEKLFF
TRBJ1-5	TRBV28	-	TGTGCCAGCAGTGCAGGCCTTAGCAATCAGCCCCAGCATTTT	CASSAGLSNQPQHF
TRBJ1-2	TRBV28	-	TGTGCCAGCAGTTTTTCAGGGGACTATGGCTACACCTTC	CASSFSGDYGYTF
TRBJ1-2	TRBV6-5	-	TGTGCCAGCAGTTACACAGGGATCCGCTACACCTTC	CASSYTGIRYTF
TRBJ2-7	TRBV6-5	TRBD1	TGTGCCAGCAGTTACTCCGGACAGGGGCTTGGAGAGCAGTACTTC	CASSYSGQGLGEQYF
TRBJ1-3	TRBV7-9	-	TGTGCCAGCAGTCTAATTCGCCCCACCTCTGGAAACACCATATATTTT	CASSLIRPTSGNTIYF
TRBJ2-2	TRBV9	-	TGTGCCAGCAGCCCCCCGTATTCGAACACCGGGGAGCTGTTTTTT	CASSPPYSNTGELFF
TRBJ2-1	TRBV9	-	TGTGCCAGCCGGGGAGGCAGCTCCTACAATGAGCAGTTCTTC	CASRGGSSYNEQFF
TRBJ2-7	TRBV30	-	TGTGCCTGGAGTGTACTCCAGGGGTTCGACGAGCAGTACTTC	CAWSVLQGFDEQYF
TRBJ2-5	TRBV5-6	-	TGTGCCAGCAGCTTGCTCCAGGGGACGACCCAGTACTTC	CASSLLQGTTQYF
TRBJ1-5	TRBV4-3	-	TGCGCCAGCAGCCAAGGGTCAGGACAGCCCCAGCATTTT	CASSQGSGQPQHF
TRBJ2-3	TRBV7-6	TRBD2	TGTGCCAGCAGCTTAGGGCTAGCGGGGGGCACAGATACGCAGTATTTT	CASSLGLAGGTDTQYF
TRBJ2-6	TRBV9	-	TGTGCCAGCAGCGTAGAGCTACCAAACTCTGGGGCCAACGTCCTGACTTTC	CASSVELPNSGANVLTF
TRBJ2-7	TRBV6-1	TRBD1	TGTGCCAGCAGTAAATTTGGACAGGGGGATGAGCAGTACTTC	CASSKFGQGDEQYF
TRBJ1-2	TRBV28	TRBD1	TGTGCCAGCAACGCCCTGACAGGGAACTATGGCTACACCTTC	CASNALTGNYGYTF
TRBJ1-2	TRBV7-2	-	TGTGCCAGCAGCTTAGGTACAACAGGGAACGGCTACACCTTC	CASSLGTTGNGYTF
TRBJ1-1	TRBV2	TRBD1	TGTGCCAGCAAAGAAGCCGGGACAGACTTATACACTGAAGCTTTCTTT	CASKEAGTDLYTEAFF
TRBJ2-7	TRBV7-6	TRBD1	TGTGCCAGCAGCTTAATAACAAGCCGGGACAGGCGTGTCTACGAGCAGTACTTC	CASSLITSRDRRVYEQYF
TRBJ1-4	TRBV9	TRBD1	TGTGCCAGCAGCGTATCAGGGGGACAGGAAAAAGAAAAACTGTTTTTT	CASSVSGGQEKEKLFF
TRBJ2-7	TRBV6-5	TRBD2	TGTGCCAGCAGGGACCTGGCGGGAGGCGACGAGCAGTACTTC	CASRDLAGGDEQYF
TRBJ1-2	TRBV5-4	TRBD1	TGTGCCAGCAGCTCAGGACAGGGTGGAAATGAGGATGGCTACACCTTC	CASSSGQGGNEDGYTF
TRBJ2-5	TRBV20-1	TRBD2	TGCAGTGCCCCATGGGGGGGGACCCAGTACTTC	CSAPWGGTQYF
TRBJ1-1	TRBV5-1	-	TGCGCCAGCAGCTTGGTTGCGGGAGTAAACACTGAAGCTTTCTTT	CASSLVAGVNTEAFF
TRBJ2-2	TRBV5-6	TRBD2	TGTGCCAGCAGCTTTAGAAGCGGGAGGAACACCGGGGAGCTGTTTTTT	CASSFRSGRNTGELFF
TRBJ2-7	TRBV6-5	-	TGTGCCAGCCGCCCTATCTCGACAGTCGAGCAGTACTTC	CASRPISTVEQYF
TRBJ1-3	TRBV6-1	TRBD1	TGTGCCAGCAGTGCCATGGGACAGTTCCACTCTGGAAACACCATATATTTT	CASSAMGQFHSGNTIYF
TRBJ2-7	TRBV19	-	TGTGCCAGTAGTCAGGGGTACGAGCAGTACTTC	CASSQGYEQYF
TRBJ1-4	TRBV9	-	TGTGCCAGCAGTCCAAGACAAGCAACTAATGAAAAACTGTTTTTT	CASSPRQATNEKLFF
TRBJ2-5	TRBV5-1	TRBD1	TGCGCCAGCAGCTCCGGACAGGGAGAGACCCAGTACTTC	CASSSGQGETQYF
TRBJ2-5	TRBV7-8	TRBD1	TGTGCCAGCAGCTGGGATCAGGGGGCCCAGTACTTC	CASSWDQGAQYF
TRBJ1-3	TRBV6-5	-	TGTGCCAGCAGCCAACGCGCACAGGGAAACACCATATATTTT	CASSQRAQGNTIYF
TRBJ2-7	TRBV4-3	TRBD1	TGCGCCAGCCTATCCTACGGGACAGCAAACTACGAGCAGTACTTC	CASLSYGTANYEQYF
TRBJ1-5	TRBV6-1	-	TGTGCCAGCAGGGCCTCAAATCAGCCCCAGCATTTT	CASRASNQPQHF
TRBJ2-7	TRBV4-1	TRBD2	TGCGCCAGCAGCCCCGGGACTAGTATCTACGAGCAGTACTTC	CASSPGTSIYEQYF
TRBJ2-5	TRBV15	-	TGTGCCACCAGCAGAGAATTGGCCCCTCAAGAGACCCAGTACTTC	CATSRELAPQETQYF
TRBJ2-4	TRBV7-8	TRBD2	TGTGCCAGCAGCATTGGACTAGCGGGGGGAAACATTCAGTACTTC	CASSIGLAGGNIQYF
TRBJ1-2	TRBV25-1	TRBD1	TGTGCCAGCAGTGGGACAGGGAGGGATGGCTACACCTTC	CASSGTGRDGYTF
TRBJ2-7	TRBV29-1	TRBD1	TGCAGCGTTCAACCCAGGGACAGCACCTACGAGCAGTACTTC	CSVQPRDSTYEQYF
TRBJ2-5	TRBV7-8	TRBD2	TGTGCCAGCAGGTGGTTGGCGGGAGATCAAGAGACCCAGTACTTC	CASRWLAGDQETQYF
TRBJ1-6	TRBV6-1	-	TGTGCCAGCAGTGAAGCCGGTATCTATAATTCACCCCTCCACTTT	CASSEAGIYNSPLHF
TRBJ2-7	TRBV28	-	TGTGCCAGCAGCCAGACACCGGCCTACGAGCAGTACTTC	CASSQTPAYEQYF
TRBJ2-3	TRBV6-1	-	TGTGCCAGCAGTGTGCGTCAAAGCACAGATACGCAGTATTTT	CASSVRQSTDTQYF
TRBJ1-3	TRBV9	TRBD1	TGTGCCAGCAGGGACAGGGGACACTCTGGAAACACCATATATTTT	CASRDRGHSGNTIYF
TRBJ1-6	TRBV28	-	TGTGCCAGCAGTTTATCCGGGGTAAATAATTCACCCCTCCACTTT	CASSLSGVNNSPLHF
TRBJ2-2	TRBV30	-	TGTGCCTGGAGTAACAGTCTCACCGGGGAGCTGTTTTTT	CAWSNSLTGELFF
TRBJ1-1	TRBV4-3	-	TGCGCCAGCAGCCAAGGAGGGAACACTGAAGCTTTCTTT	CASSQGGNTEAFF
TRBJ2-7	TRBV2	-	TGTGCCACCGAGGGTCAAGGTAGCGCCTCTGGGCAGTACTTC	CATEGQGSASGQYF